Below are 23 T cell receptor beta chains sequenced from a single sample in a study of blood T cell repertoires in COVID-19 (dated by TCRdb to between 2020 and 2021). Receptors were amplified or captured by the immunoSEQ multiplex PCR assay. In TCRdb, the immuneACCESS table is reduced to in-frame sequences with V and J assigned. These tables do not hold every clone; where another copy was compared, an unresolved V gene accounts for under half, and the others remain unexplained. The sample table holds around 160,000 clones, of which approximately 80% were seen once. The top ten clones comprise 5% to 6% of the sample. Source material: PBMCs or T cells enriched from blood (not recorded which). The receptors originated from a man in his forties who had recovered from COVID-19.

The chain combines TRBV7-9 with TRBJ2-1; TRBD1 matches at 7 bases. Germline CDR1 SEHNR, CDR2 FQNEAQ (reference sequence). The V gene end was trimmed by 5 bases and the J gene end by 0 bases; junction bases not matched to a gene: 7. The CDR3 contains 16 residues. The CDR3 loop reads CASSKMTGSSYNEQFF. CDR3 nucleotide sequence: TGTGCCAGCAGCAAAATGACAGGGAGCTCCTACAATGAGCAGTTCTTC.

The V and J genes are TRBV20-1 and TRBJ2-7; 12 positions match TRBD2. With 3 bases clipped from V and 0 bases from J, the junction kept 9 bases outside the gene matches. CDR1 DFQATT and CDR2 SNEGSKA come from the germline V gene (reference sequence). This CDR3 has 17 residues. The CDR3 here is CSASGGLAGSSSYEQYF. The CDR3 DNA sequence: TGCAGTGCTAGTGGCGGACTAGCGGGGTCCAGCTCCTACGAGCAGTACTTC.

The chain joins TRBV2 to TRBJ2-6; the match to TRBD1 covers 9 bases. The V and J ends lost 5 bases and 1 base, in that order; junction bases with no gene match: 6. CDR1 SNHLY and CDR2 FYNNEI come from the germline V gene. This CDR3 is 17 amino acids long. For the CDR3, the DNA is TGTGCCAGCAGTCCGGGACAGGGTAATTCTGGGGCCAACGTCCTGACTTTC. It is translated as CASSPGQGNSGANVLTF. The variable domain in full, completed from reference TRBV2 and TRBJ2-6, reads EPEVTQTPSHQVTQMGQEVILRCVPISNHLYFYWYRQILGQKVEFLVSFYNNEISEKSEIFDDQFSVERPDGSNFTLKIRSTKLEDSAMYFCASSPGQGNSGANVLTFGAGSRLTVL.

This chain connects TRBV10-3 to TRBJ2-7; 8 nucleotides match TRBD1. The germline V gene has CDR1 ENHRY and CDR2 SYGVKD. V shed 2 bases, J shed 6 bases, and the junction held 9 bases outside the gene matches. This CDR3 is built from 15 residues. CDR3 sequence: CAISEGQGGLREQYV. The CDR3, as DNA: TGTGCCATCAGTGAGGGACAGGGCGGGTTGCGCGAGCAGTACGTC.

As DNA, the CDR3 is TGTGCCAGCAGCCAAGTGGGGGACAGATACACAGATACGCAGTATTTT. Its protein is CASSQVGDRYTDTQYF. The chain is built from TRBV3-1 (or the pseudogene TRBV3-2) and TRBJ2-3; 7 positions match TRBD1. The ends lost 1 base at V and 2 bases at J; junction bases unmatched: 6. Germline CDR1 and CDR2: LGHDT and YNNKEL (reference sequence). CDR3 length: 16 residues.

The rearrangement uses TRBV7-6 and TRBJ1-4; 9 nucleotides agree with TRBD1. This CDR3 is 14 amino acids long. V lost 5 bases, J lost 8 bases, and 6 bases stayed unmatched. Germline V gene data show CDR1 as SGHVS and CDR2 as FNYEAQ. The CDR3 sequence is CASSQGQGGEKLFF. The CDR3 nucleotides are TGTGCCAGCAGCCAGGGACAGGGTGGAGAAAAACTGTTTTTT.

This chain connects TRBV11-2 to TRBJ2-5, with unresolved D. This CDR3 region has 13 residues. The germline CDR1 and CDR2 sequences are SGHAT and FQNNGV. V was cut by 2 bases and J by 4 bases, with 8 bases left in between. The CDR3 loop is CASSLSVGETQYF. DNA for the CDR3: TGTGCCAGCAGCTTAAGCGTAGGAGAGACCCAGTACTTC.

This clone came up a few times. CDR3 nucleotide sequence: TGTGCCAGCAGCGTAGCGGGGGGGCGCCCCGGGGAGCTGTTTTTT. Its protein product is CASSVAGGRPGELFF. The chain combines TRBV9 with TRBJ2-2; 8 nucleotides agree with TRBD2. CDR1 is SGDLS, CDR2 YYNGEE, per germline. This CDR3 has 15 residues. J gave up 6 bases and V 0 bases, and 4 bases lay outside the gene matches. Using reference TRBV9 and TRBJ2-2 for the parts outside the CDR3, the full variable domain is DSGVTQTPKHLITATGQRVTLRCSPRSGDLSVYWYQQSLDQGLQFLIQYYNGEERAKGNILERFSAQQFPDLHSELNLSSLELGDSALYFCASSVAGGRPGELFFGEGSRLTVL.

This chain joins TRBV5-1 and TRBJ1-4; 7 positions agree with TRBD1. Germline V lookup: CDR1 SGHRS, CDR2 YFSETQ. Trimming at V came to 0 bases and at J to 7 bases, leaving 6 bases not matched to a gene. The CDR3 runs to 15 residues. CDR3 region: CASSLGGQFGEKLFF. The CDR3, as DNA: TGCGCCAGCAGCTTGGGGGGACAGTTTGGTGAAAAACTGTTTTTT.

In this sample, this clone turned up once. The genes are TRBV2 and TRBJ2-5; the D gene is possibly TRBD2 (5 bases). The CDR3 sequence is 14 residues long. Germline assignment: CDR1 SNHLY and CDR2 FYNNEI. The V gene lost 6 bases and the J gene lost 6 bases, with 17 bases spanning the gap. The CDR3 coding sequence is TGTGCCAGCAGCCGGGAACAAATTGCTCAGACCCAGTACTTC. It translates to CASSREQIAQTQYF.

This sequence joins TRBV7-3 and TRBJ2-1; maybe TRBD1 (6 bases). The CDR3 length is 14 residues. The V end lost 4 bases, the J end lost 6 bases, and 13 bases lay between the germline ends. CDR1 is SGHTA, CDR2 FQGTGA, per germline. The CDR3 sequence is CASSSTGQLNEQFF. CDR3 sequence (DNA): TGTGCCAGCAGCTCCACCGGACAGCTCAATGAGCAGTTCTTC.

This chain uses TRBV19 with TRBJ2-4; 9 nucleotides align to TRBD1. This CDR3 is 15 amino acids long. Germline CDR1 and CDR2: LNHDA and SQIVND (reference sequence). After removal of 6 bases from V and 4 bases from J, the junction contained 7 bases not matched to a gene. CDR3 sequence: CASRGQGLGKNIQYF. In DNA form, the CDR3 reads TGTGCCAGTAGGGGACAGGGCTTGGGTAAAAACATTCAGTACTTC.

The V and J genes are TRBV12-3 or TRBV12-4 and TRBJ2-7; D is ambiguous. Deletions cut 4 bases from V and 7 bases from J, with 11 bases between. The CDR3 runs to 12 residues. CDR3 sequence (DNA): TGTGCCAGCAGTTCCCCCCGGCGGGAGCAGTACTTC. It yields the protein CASSSPRREQYF.

This clone appeared many times. The chain carries TRBV5-1 and TRBJ2-5; 9 bases agree with TRBD2. In germline, CDR1 is SGHRS, CDR2 YFSETQ. This CDR3 has 17 amino acids. V shed 0 bases, J shed 5 bases, and the junction held 11 bases outside the gene matches. The CDR3 nucleotides are TGCGCCAGCAGCTTGGGTCCTGGCGGGGGGGCCCGGGAGACCCAGTACTTC. Protein sequence: CASSLGPGGGARETQYF.

The V gene is TRBV10-2, the J gene TRBJ2-1; 9 nucleotides agree with TRBD2. The CDR3 is 17 amino acids. The V gene's germline CDR1 is WSHSY and CDR2 SAAADI. V was pared by 3 bases and J by 7 bases, with 13 bases of the junction left unmatched. CDR3 DNA: TGCGCCAGCAGTGAATTATTTAGCGGGGGAGGCAGGAATGAGCAGTTCTTC. As protein: CASSELFSGGGRNEQFF.

The rearrangement uses TRBV5-5 and TRBJ2-7; TRBD1 might be the D (5 bases). Germline V CDR1 and CDR2: SGHKS, YYEKEE (reference sequence). V lost 2 bases to trimming and J lost 0 bases, with 12 bases between them. The CDR3 covers 15 residues. The CDR3 loop reads CASSLGHGASYEQYF. The CDR3 coding sequence is TGTGCCAGCAGCTTAGGCCATGGGGCCTCCTACGAGCAGTACTTC.

This clone was picked up one time. V and J are TRBV30 and TRBJ1-2; 9 bases match TRBD1. The V gene end was trimmed by 3 bases and the J gene end by 2 bases; junction bases not matched to a gene: 4. This CDR3 is built from 14 residues. Germline V CDR1 and CDR2: GTSNPN, SVGIG (reference sequence). This CDR3 reads CAWRETGGNYGYTF. The CDR3 DNA reads as TGTGCCTGGAGAGAAACAGGGGGCAACTATGGCTACACCTTC.

The rearrangement links TRBV19 to TRBJ1-2; the match to TRBD1 covers 9 bases. Germline CDR1 LNHDA, CDR2 SQIVND (reference sequence). The ends lost 6 bases at V and 2 bases at J; junction bases unmatched: 10. The CDR3 runs 16 residues. DNA of the CDR3: TGTGCCAGTAGGATGGACAGGGGCGTCAAAAACTATGGCTACACCTTC. Protein: CASRMDRGVKNYGYTF.

The count of this clone is one. The chain employs TRBV30 and TRBJ2-2, with D perhaps matching TRBD2 (5 bases). The CDR3 is 14 residues long. Germline loops: CDR1 GTSNPN, CDR2 SVGIG (reference sequence). V lost 4 bases, J lost 6 bases, and 15 bases lay in between. The chain's CDR3 is CAWKTGKGSGELFF. As DNA, the CDR3 is TGTGCCTGGAAGACGGGGAAGGGTTCCGGGGAGCTGTTTTTT.

The chain uses TRBV6-5 and TRBJ2-7; the match to TRBD2 covers 10 bases. J was trimmed by 7 bases and V by 5 bases; bases with no gene match: 8. Germline CDR1 MNHEY, CDR2 SVGAGI. CDR3 length: 14 residues. Here the CDR3 reads CASSRTSGVYEQYF. Written as DNA, the CDR3 is TGTGCCAGCAGTCGTACTAGCGGGGTTTATGAGCAGTACTTC.

This clone was counted once. The chain links TRBV2 to TRBJ1-2; D is uncertain. Between the trimmed V and J ends, which lost 1 base and 4 bases, there was a span of 10 bases. This CDR3 is 14 amino acids long. CDR1 is SNHLY and CDR2 is FYNNEI in the germline V gene. The CDR3 sequence is CASSEGQAIYGYTF. CDR3 nucleotide sequence: TGTGCCAGCAGTGAAGGACAAGCAATCTATGGCTACACCTTC.

The chain couples TRBV4-1 to TRBJ1-3, with 7 bases aligning to TRBD1. V shed 4 bases, J shed 1 base, and the junction held 7 bases outside the gene matches. This CDR3 is 16 amino acids long. Germline V lookup: CDR1 MGHRA, CDR2 YSYEKL. As DNA, the CDR3 is TGCGCCAGCAGCCCACGACAGGGAGGATCTGGAAACACCATATATTTT. Translated: CASSPRQGGSGNTIYF.

V usage is TRBV5-1 and J usage is TRBJ1-2; D not resolved. The CDR3 covers 14 residues. V dropped 0 bases and J dropped 1 base, with 7 bases sitting between them. The germline V gene encodes CDR1 SGHRS and CDR2 YFSETQ. CDR3 nucleotide sequence: TGCGCCAGCAGCTTGGCTCAGGTTAACTATGGCTACACCTTC. Encoded protein: CASSLAQVNYGYTF.